This section outlines one T cell receptor beta chain sequence together with its context. The table lists this clonotype with many counts. Its antigen remains unidentified. It has no much larger one-base neighbor in the sample; base qualities were not kept. CDR1 and CDR2 (SGHTA, FQGNSA) derive from the germline V gene. At the junction V is shortened by 7 bases and J by 0 bases, with 12 bases in between. Including cysteine and phenylalanine, the CDR3 has 14 amino acids. The only DNA kept is the CDR3, 42 bases in frame from the first base. The reads were generated on an Illumina NovaSeq 6000. cDNA libraries for TCRalpha and TCRbeta were prepared by 5'RACE using constant-segment primers, with sample barcodes and unique molecular identifiers added. Trizol reagent was used to extract RNA from every sample. Libraries were amplified in two PCR steps, with a second sample barcode and Illumina TruSeq adapters added in the second step. Sequencing of libraries was performed on an Illumina NovaSeq with 2 x 150 bp paired-end reads. Per the original workflow: The reads were demultiplexed and collapsed into UMI-guided consensus sequences using migec v1.2.7. Using mixcr v2.1.11, UMI consensuses were aligned to TRA and TRB V and J templates and then assembled into clonotypes. A clonotype was counted as expanded or contracted only when both edgeR and NoisET called the clonotype significant, with the noise models trained on biological replicates. edgeR calls used a false discovery rate-adjusted p below 0.01 and a log2 fold-change threshold of 1. As an exploratory analysis of dynamics, max-normalized trajectories of the 1000 most abundant clonotypes were examined by PCA with hierarchical clustering. The CD4 or CD8 phenotype of responding clones was assigned using the separately sequenced CD4+ and CD8+ repertoires. The public reads were reprocessed in TCRdb via fastp at Q25 and MiXCR, keeping in-frame beta chains. Each entry is one CDR3 protein sequence, shown with its most common DNA and genes. The V and J calls were not made by the authors but by TCRdb's processing. Across this sample there are roughly 380,000 distinct CDR3 sequences, with 25% to 30% seen only once. The ten largest clones capture approximately 13% of the sample.

Ficoll-Paque density gradient centrifugation was used to isolate PBMCs. The entry originates in a study of T-cell memory formation after mild COVID-19 (dated by TCRdb to about 2021). As for the study more broadly: TCR sequence clusters from the two donors were largely donor specific. In a couple of donors, T-cell clones that expanded and contracted after mild COVID-19 were followed by sequencing TCRalpha and TCRbeta repertoires longitudinally. The cohort comprised two young, previously healthy adult volunteers, one female and one male.

Paper-wide results and their limitations: The detection of some responding clones in pre-infection memory suggests that pre-existing cross-reactive memory T cells joined the SARS-CoV-2 response. From day 15 to 85, contracting clones showed balanced CD4/CD8 phenotypes, whereas a second wave of clones that expanded from day 15 to 37 leaned towards CD4+. Whether the second-wave clones peaking on day 37 were SARS-CoV-2 specific was not confirmed. Contracting CD4+ clones appeared mostly in the CM and EM memory subsets, whereas CD8+ clones were enriched in EMRA. The study covered only a couple of mild cases, and larger cohorts including severe cases with pre-infection samples were considered necessary.

The TCR was taken from an adult woman who had mild COVID-19 (a few samples of this study predate the infection). The sample titles of this study are shuffled in the database, so cell type and time point are left out; the donor was told from shared clones. Material for sequencing was PBMCs or a T cell subset sorted from them (not recorded which). In this chain, TRBV7-2 is recombined with TRBJ1-1, with the D gene not clear enough to name. The bases are TGTGCCAGCACTATGGGCAGCTTGAACACTGAAGCTTTCTTT. Its translation is CASTMGSLNTEAFF. With the rest looked up from the reference TRBV7-2 and TRBJ1-1 genes rather than sequenced, the full variable domain is GAGVSQSPSNKVTEKGKDVELRCDPISGHTALYWYRQSLGQGLEFLIYFQGNSAPDKSGLPSDRFSAERTGGSVSTLTIQRTQQEDSAVYLCASTMGSLNTEAFFGQGTRLTVV.